This is a list of T cell receptor beta chains from one sample in a study of blood T cell repertoires in COVID-19. Sequencing used immunoSEQ multiplex PCR; TCRdb keeps in-frame clones, though not all of them. The table includes 310,000 or so clones, approximately 90% detected once. Sequencing was carried out using PBMCs or T cells enriched from blood (not recorded which). These receptors all come from a woman aged 25 to 45 who had recovered from COVID-19. The CDR3 runs from the conserved cysteine through the conserved F or W. A D gene is named only where the DNA matches it firmly. Rows give clone size only sometimes, using once, few, many, or a class for an expanded clone.

j_call clone_size v_call d_call cdr3_nt cdr3_aa
TRBJ1-3 - TRBV6-7 TRBD1 TGTGCCAGCAGGAAGGGACAGAGCTCTGGAAACACCATATATTTT CASRKGQSSGNTIYF
TRBJ1-1 - TRBV7-9 - TGTGCCAGCAGCCCCCGTACTGAAGCTTTCTTT CASSPRTEAFF
TRBJ1-3 - TRBV5-1 - TGCGCCAGCAGCTTGGATAGAAACACCATATATTTT CASSLDRNTIYF
TRBJ1-1 few TRBV6-4 - TGTGCCAGCAGTGAGGGCAGGAACACTGAAGCTTTCTTT CASSEGRNTEAFF
TRBJ2-1 few TRBV10-1 TRBD2 TGCGCCAGCAGGGTGAGCGGGGGGTCCTACAATGAGCAGTTCTTC CASRVSGGSYNEQFF
TRBJ2-3 - TRBV5-6 TRBD1 TGTGCCAGCAGCTTCGGGACAGGGGTTACAGATACGCAGTATTTT CASSFGTGVTDTQYF
TRBJ1-2 - TRBV3-1/TRBV3-2 - TGTGCCAGCAGCCCGACAGGCCAGAATCCCTATGGCTACACCTTC CASSPTGQNPYGYTF
TRBJ1-6 - TRBV27 TRBD1 TGTGCCAGCAGTTTAGGACGGTCAGGGGGCAGTTCACCCCTCCACTTT CASSLGRSGGSSPLHF
TRBJ2-1 - TRBV5-4 TRBD2 TGTGCCAGCAGCAAACTAGCGGGGGGGCGGAATGAGCAGTTCTTC CASSKLAGGRNEQFF
TRBJ1-2 - TRBV23-1 TRBD1 TGCGCCAGCAGTCACGCCTCCCAGGGGGGAGTAGGCTACACCTTC CASSHASQGGVGYTF
TRBJ1-2 - TRBV5-1 - TGCGCCAGCAGCTTGGCAGCAGGGCAAAACTATGGCTACACCTTC CASSLAAGQNYGYTF